The clone carrying this TCR beta chain was seen a single time. Per the original methods: Nucleated cell counts were estimated from reference gene primer amplification. The table came from immunoSEQ multiplex PCR; TCRdb's copy has only in-frame clones and leaves some out. The V and J calls and clone size were taken over from that table, and D and trimming were inferred from the DNA. Here the sample spans 110,000 to 150,000 clones, roughly 77% being singletons. These data belong to a study of blood T cell repertoires in COVID-19. About the study: Sites across the United States, Italy and Spain contributed samples from acute and convalescent COVID-19. The cDNA or gDNA used as material had been derived from T cells, B-cell-depleted T cells, or PBMCs.

The germline V gene encodes CDR1 SGHAT and CDR2 FQDESV (reference sequence). Between the trimmed V and J ends, which lost 5 bases and 5 bases, there was a span of 15 bases. The CDR3 sequence is 14 residues long. Sequenced material: peripheral blood. This TCR was sampled from an older woman with COVID-19, enrolled during active disease. This sequence joins TRBV11-1 and TRBJ1-2; tentatively, D is TRBD1 (5 bases). CDR3 coding DNA: TGTGCCAGCAGCAAGACGGACAACCGGTATGGCTACACCTTC. Its translation is CASSKTDNRYGYTF.